The clone carrying this T cell receptor beta chain has more than one count but fewer than ten. The antigen is undetermined. This entry comes from a study of T cells in Graves' hyperthyroidism and ophthalmopathy. Notes on the study in general: Most expanded thyroid clonotypes above 0.001 recurred in blood.

The CDR3 length is 17 residues. The V gene's germline CDR1 is SGHTA and CDR2 FQGTGA. The V segment lost 1 base and the J segment 5 bases; nucleotides outside the gene matches: 7. The source material, RNA transcripts, was used to amplify TCR beta CDR3 regions. The primer set for the first-round RT-PCR of the TCR CDR3 was HTBI. From the multiplex PCR reads, TCRdb called clonotypes with MiXCR, one entry per CDR3 protein. The sample yields approximately 600,000 distinct CDR3 sequences, under 25% seen once. This TCR came from a man younger than 40 with Graves' ophthalmopathy. The rearrangement joins TRBV7-3 to TRBJ2-2, with 10 bases that match TRBD2. The sequenced sample was blood. CDR3 loop: CASSLSLERGGTGELFF. The CDR3 nucleotides are TGTGCCAGCAGCTTAAGTCTCGAGCGGGGGGGGACCGGGGAGCTGTTTTTT. Using reference TRBV7-3 and TRBJ2-2 for the parts outside the CDR3, the full variable domain is GAGVSQTPSNKVTEKGKYVELRCDPISGHTALYWYRQSLGQGPEFLIYFQGTGAADDSGLPNDRFFAVRPEGSVSTLKIQRTERGDSAVYLCASSLSLERGGTGELFFGEGSRLTVL.